The rows below give T cell receptor beta chains drawn from one sample of a study of cytomegalovirus exposure and HLA in healthy donors. The assay was immunoSEQ multiplex PCR, and TCRdb's table has in-frame clones only and misses some. The sample carries fewer than 75,000 clones, about four fifths recorded once. Source material: PBMCs. These TCRs come from a woman aged 25-40 years in good health and CMV-seronegative. CDR3s include the opening cysteine and the closing phenylalanine or tryptophan. Fields, in order: V gene, CDR3 protein.

V gene: TRBV11-2; CDR3 protein: CASSFSGRTAEAFF
V gene: TRBV9; CDR3 protein: CASSVVPTTGDTQYF
V gene: TRBV10-2; CDR3 protein: CASSVGAGDEDTQYF
V gene: TRBV7-9; CDR3 protein: CASSLGQGLGEAFF
V gene: TRBV19; CDR3 protein: CASSRQRNTEAFF
V gene: TRBV30; CDR3 protein: CAWSELGQTSNYGYTF
V gene: TRBV7-2; CDR3 protein: CASSTRQGARSNEKLFF
V gene: TRBV13; CDR3 protein: CASSLQTGVEKLFF
V gene: TRBV7-9; CDR3 protein: CASSSTGIQETQYF
V gene: TRBV15; CDR3 protein: CATRAGGYTF
V gene: TRBV29-1; CDR3 protein: CSVVFPSGEETQYF
V gene: TRBV7-9; CDR3 protein: CASSLAGDSHYGYTF
V gene: TRBV2; CDR3 protein: CASSSDRGRNSPLHF
V gene: TRBV7-2; CDR3 protein: CASSWGGSRARPYNEQFF
V gene: TRBV5-1; CDR3 protein: CASSFHRRGIYTGELFF
V gene: TRBV25-1; CDR3 protein: CASSDPIGETQYF
V gene: TRBV6-8; CDR3 protein: CATSRYEQYF
V gene: TRBV25-1; CDR3 protein: CASSDTGKGYGYTF
V gene: TRBV29-1; CDR3 protein: CSVESGGRPPYQETQYF
V gene: TRBV6-6; CDR3 protein: CASSYGRGGTDTQYF
V gene: TRBV28; CDR3 protein: CASSQEAADTQYF
V gene: TRBV7-2; CDR3 protein: CASSSERYSNQPQHF
V gene: TRBV9; CDR3 protein: CASSGRGGLGEAFF
V gene: TRBV30; CDR3 protein: CAWSDRDTGELFF
V gene: TRBV4-1; CDR3 protein: CASSQPQQGRNQPQHF
V gene: TRBV7-2; CDR3 protein: CASSLGAGVSSGELFF
V gene: TRBV6-1; CDR3 protein: CASSVRTGNNPRHF
V gene: TRBV18; CDR3 protein: CASSPGDVEKLFF
V gene: TRBV2; CDR3 protein: CASSGQTGRTEAFF
V gene: TRBV4-3; CDR3 protein: CASSTSWRDTGELFF
V gene: TRBV7-9; CDR3 protein: CASSLPGLNEQYF
V gene: TRBV6-1; CDR3 protein: CASKLTGTQNTEAFF
V gene: TRBV7-2; CDR3 protein: CASSLAASGNSYEQYF
V gene: TRBV2; CDR3 protein: CASSGARDSLRRELFF
V gene: TRBV2; CDR3 protein: CASSGEAGGITGELFF
V gene: TRBV25-1; CDR3 protein: CASSEARLAQTYNEQFF
V gene: TRBV4-1; CDR3 protein: CASSQDHTRAGGGYTF
V gene: TRBV28; CDR3 protein: CASSSLAGYSPLHF
V gene: TRBV7-2; CDR3 protein: CASSLVVAGEVEQFF
V gene: TRBV4-1; CDR3 protein: CASSRFRQGTYEQYF
V gene: TRBV7-9; CDR3 protein: CASSLGPRDTYEQYF
V gene: TRBV6-5; CDR3 protein: CASSYSGTSDEKLFF
V gene: TRBV9; CDR3 protein: CASEAINYGYTF
V gene: TRBV27; CDR3 protein: CASSFTEGYTEAFF
V gene: TRBV29-1; CDR3 protein: CSVPGGVNTEAFF
V gene: TRBV9; CDR3 protein: CASSVATRGNTIYF
V gene: TRBV10-3; CDR3 protein: CAISESRDRNTGELFF
V gene: TRBV7-2; CDR3 protein: CASSLDRANEQFF
V gene: TRBV29-1; CDR3 protein: CSVDSGQGANYGYTF
V gene: TRBV30; CDR3 protein: CAWGGWGTDTQYF
V gene: TRBV4-1; CDR3 protein: CASSPGQGGRPQHF
V gene: TRBV19; CDR3 protein: CASSIGGELFF
V gene: TRBV6-1; CDR3 protein: CASSDSTGNSPLHF
V gene: TRBV9; CDR3 protein: CASSVGADRGGNTIYF
V gene: TRBV28; CDR3 protein: CASERTSLEQYF
V gene: TRBV2; CDR3 protein: CASRVQGLPSDEQFF
V gene: TRBV19; CDR3 protein: CASRGTVSRAQHF